Below, 3 T cell receptor beta chains from the same sample are listed, as sequenced in a study of PD-1 blockade in classical Hodgkin lymphoma. The time point: cycle 4 day 1 (C4D1), after less than seven weeks of nivolumab. Every single patient, without exception, relapsed after autologous stem cell transplantation, and brentuximab vedotin exposure varied. The data were produced by immunoSEQ multiplex PCR, yet TCRdb's version contains in-frame clones alone and is incomplete. Of tens of thousands of clones listed, roughly 86% are singletons. The sequencing here drew on peripheral blood mononuclear cells (PBMCs), taken before the fourth cycle of nivolumab. The source of these receptors is a human donor with classical Hodgkin lymphoma.

V usage is TRBV27 and J usage is TRBJ2-5; tentatively, D is TRBD2 (6 bases). The V end was cut by 8 bases, the J end by 5 bases, with 12 bases between. This CDR3 has 12 residues. CDR1 MNHEY and CDR2 SMNVEV come from the germline V gene (reference sequence). CDR3 DNA: TGTGCCAGCTTCCCCCGGGGGGAGACCCAGTACTTC. Translating gives CASFPRGETQYF.

The chain combines TRBV2 with TRBJ2-1, with TRBD2 matching 11 bases. In germline, CDR1 is SNHLY, CDR2 FYNNEI. This CDR3 comprises 18 residues. V was pared by 0 bases and J by 6 bases, with 10 bases of the junction left unmatched. CDR3 DNA: TGTGCCAGCAGTGAAGCGGGAAGACTAGCGGGGCGGGTCAATGAGCAGTTCTTC. Translation gives CASSEAGRLAGRVNEQFF.

The chain joins TRBV5-4 to TRBJ2-6, with 7 bases lining up with TRBD1. Germline-derived CDR1 and CDR2 are SGHNT and YYREEE (reference sequence). CDR3 length: 17 amino acids. V lost 3 bases, J lost 1 base, and 7 bases stayed unmatched. CDR3 nucleotide sequence: TGTGCCAGCAGCTCCCGGGGCAGGGGGTCTGGGGCCAACGTCCTGACTTTC. Its translation is CASSSRGRGSGANVLTF.